Shown below are 23 T cell receptor beta chains from a single sample sequenced in a study of control samples from healthy donors and cancer patients. Repertoires were generated with immunoSEQ multiplex PCR, while TCRdb's copy carries only in-frame clones and drops some. The sample records around 68,000 clones, 75% to 85% being singletons. The sequencing input was blood. The receptors derive from a man in his sixties in good health.

CDR3 loop: CASSSQTRSSYNEQFF. CDR3 sequence (DNA): TGCGCCAGCAGCTCACAGACCCGGAGCTCCTACAATGAGCAGTTCTTC. The chain links TRBV5-1 to TRBJ2-1; D not resolved. The CDR3 has 16 residues. Per germline, CDR1 SGHRS and CDR2 YFSETQ. The germline V and J ends were trimmed by 3 bases and 0 bases, with 13 bases remaining between them.

In regard to this clone: The junction and the germline gene differ at one end; a read error may be behind it. The chain uses TRBV2 and TRBJ2-3, with a possible D match to TRBD2 (6 bases). Germline values: CDR1 SNHLY, CDR2 FYNNEI. The CDR3 spans 15 residues. CDR3 sequence reads: CASREERVGADTQYF. The CDR3 DNA is TGTGCCAGCAGGGAAGAGCGGGTGGGGGCAGATACGCAGTATTTT. Full variable domain (rest looked up from reference TRBV2 and TRBJ2-3): EPEVTQTPSHQVTQMGQEVILRCVPISNHLYFYWYRQILGQKVEFLVSFYNNEISEKSEIFDDQFSVERPDGSNFTLKIRSTKLEDSAMYFCASREERVGADTQYFGPGTRLTVL.

V gene TRBV10-3 combines with J gene TRBJ2-1; TRBD2 matches 8 bases. The junction had 7 bases not matched to a gene; V was cut back by 6 bases and J by 6 bases. The length of the CDR3 is 14 residues. CDR1 ENHRY and CDR2 SYGVKD come from the germline V gene. In DNA, the CDR3 is TGTGCCATCAGACTAGCGGACCCAGCCAATGAGCAGTTCTTC. Translation: CAIRLADPANEQFF.

The V and J genes are TRBV6-5 and TRBJ1-5; 7 bases are a match to TRBD1. This CDR3 spans 14 amino acids. The ends lost 6 bases at V and 0 bases at J; junction bases unmatched: 2. Germline lookup yields CDR1 MNHEY and CDR2 SVGAGI. CDR3 region: CASSYRGSNQPQHF. In nucleotides, the CDR3 is TGTGCCAGCAGCTACAGGGGTAGCAATCAGCCCCAGCATTTT.

This chain links TRBV10-3 with TRBJ2-2; 7 bases fit TRBD2. This CDR3 spans 12 amino acids. J lost 4 bases, V lost 10 bases, and 3 bases had no gene match. Germline V gene sequence: CDR1 ENHRY, CDR2 SYGVKD. The CDR3 here is CASGSLTGELFF. The CDR3 DNA follows: TGTGCCAGCGGGAGTCTCACCGGGGAGCTGTTTTTT.

V is TRBV7-9 and J is TRBJ2-7, with 7 bases aligning to TRBD1. Germline-derived CDR1 and CDR2 are SEHNR and FQNEAQ (reference sequence). Trimming removed 4 bases from V and 2 bases from J; junction bases left unmatched: 5. CDR3 size: 14 residues. CDR3 region: CASSWGQPAYEQYF. DNA of the CDR3: TGTGCCAGCAGCTGGGGACAGCCAGCCTACGAGCAGTACTTC. Supplemented by reference TRBV7-9 and TRBJ2-7, the full variable domain reads DTGVSQNPRHKITKRGQNVTFRCDPISEHNRLYWYRQTLGQGPEFLTYFQNEAQLEKSRLLSDRFSAERPKGSFSTLEIQRTEQGDSAMYLCASSWGQPAYEQYFGPGTRLTVT.

The V call is TRBV18, the J call TRBJ2-5; D perhaps matches TRBD2 (5 bases). The CDR3 loop spans 13 amino acids. The V end lost 0 bases, the J end lost 5 bases, and 7 bases lay between the germline ends. CDR1 KGHSH and CDR2 LQKENI come from the germline V gene. The CDR3 region is CASSPPSGETQYF. CDR3 nucleotide sequence: TGTGCCAGCTCACCACCGTCGGGGGAGACCCAGTACTTC.

The rearrangement uses TRBV7-2 and TRBJ1-2; D remains unclear. CDR1 is SGHTA and CDR2 is FQGNSA in the germline V gene. The CDR3 is 14 amino acids. Trimming cost V 4 bases and J 1 base, with 10 bases left between them. The CDR3 sequence is CASSSEGLNYGYTF. The DNA of the CDR3 is TGTGCCAGCAGCTCTGAAGGGCTTAACTATGGCTACACCTTC. The whole variable domain, remainder taken from reference TRBV7-2 and TRBJ1-2, is GAGVSQSPSNKVTEKGKDVELRCDPISGHTALYWYRQSLGQGLEFLIYFQGNSAPDKSGLPSDRFSAERTGGSVSTLTIQRTQQEDSAVYLCASSSEGLNYGYTFGSGTRLTVV.

This clone has only a few counts. V is TRBV29-1 and J is TRBJ1-1, with no clear D. Germline V gene data show CDR1 as SQVTM and CDR2 as ANQGSEA. Trimming removed 6 bases at V and 4 bases at J, with 18 bases between. This CDR3 is 14 amino acids long. CDR3 region: CSVGFNGIITEAFF. The CDR3 region has the DNA TGCAGCGTCGGGTTTAACGGGATTATCACTGAAGCTTTCTTT.

Only one count was recorded for this clone. The rearrangement joins TRBV7-9 to TRBJ2-1, with unresolved D. The germline gives CDR1 SEHNR, CDR2 FQNEAQ (reference sequence). The CDR3 sequence is 14 residues long. Trimming removed 5 bases from V and 3 bases from J, with 11 bases in between. CDR3: CASSQAGRYNEQFF. The CDR3 DNA reads TGTGCCAGCAGCCAAGCCGGGCGCTACAATGAGCAGTTCTTC.

The V gene is TRBV10-1, the J gene TRBJ1-3, with 7 positions matching TRBD1. This CDR3 contains 17 residues. With V trimmed by 6 bases and J by 0 bases, 11 bases remained unmatched. The germline V gene has CDR1 WNHNN and CDR2 SYGVQD (reference sequence). As DNA, the CDR3 is TGCGCCAGCAGGAGGGACAGACAAAGAAGCTCTGGAAACACCATATATTTT. This gives the protein CASRRDRQRSSGNTIYF.

This chain joins TRBV27 and TRBJ2-7; the D is unclear. This CDR3 contains 14 residues. The V and J ends lost 4 bases and 2 bases respectively, with 12 bases between them. Per germline, CDR1 MNHEY and CDR2 SMNVEV (reference sequence). The CDR3 loop reads CASSSISPPYEQYF. CDR3 nucleotide sequence: TGTGCCAGCAGTTCAATATCCCCCCCCTACGAGCAGTACTTC.

The rearrangement links TRBV4-1 to TRBJ2-2; the D is unclear. CDR3 length equals 15 residues. Germline V gives CDR1 MGHRA, CDR2 YSYEKL. Trimming removed 0 bases from V and 6 bases from J, with 11 bases in between. The CDR3 bases are TGCGCCAGCAGCCAAGAACGTTCAACCCCCGGGGAGCTGTTTTTT. Residues: CASSQERSTPGELFF.

The chain carries TRBV28 and TRBJ2-3; 7 positions match TRBD2. Germline V gives CDR1 MDHEN, CDR2 SYDVKM. With 2 bases clipped from V and 2 bases from J, the junction kept 10 bases outside the gene matches. This CDR3 has 17 amino acids. The DNA of the CDR3 is TGTGCCAGCAGTTTAGGGGGGGGGTTAAAGGCCACAGATACGCAGTATTTT. Translating gives CASSLGGGLKATDTQYF.

This chain connects TRBV28 to TRBJ2-7, with 11 bases identical to TRBD2. CDR3 length equals 16 residues. Germline loops: CDR1 MDHEN, CDR2 SYDVKM. The J segment lost 2 bases and the V segment lost 3 bases, leaving 6 bases of the junction unmatched. The CDR3: CASSFGGLAAPYEQYF. CDR3 DNA sequence: TGTGCCAGCAGTTTTGGGGGACTAGCGGCTCCCTACGAGCAGTACTTC.

The chain employs TRBV5-4 and TRBJ2-7; 15 bases map to TRBD2. The trim removed 3 bases at V and 3 bases at J, leaving 4 bases unmatched. The germline gives CDR1 SGHNT, CDR2 YYREEE (reference sequence). This CDR3 is 16 amino acids long. The CDR3 protein is CASSSTGLAGGYEQYF. CDR3 nucleotides: TGTGCCAGCAGCTCCACGGGACTAGCGGGAGGCTACGAGCAGTACTTC.

The V and J genes are TRBV6-2 or TRBV6-3 and TRBJ2-7; D is uncertain. The germline V and J ends were trimmed by 0 bases and 1 base, with 7 bases remaining between them. This CDR3 comprises 14 residues. Per germline, CDR1 MNHEY and CDR2 SVGEGT. CDR3 loop: CASSYSSGSYEQYF. The CDR3 DNA is TGTGCCAGCAGTTACTCGTCCGGTTCCTACGAGCAGTACTTC.

The rearrangement links TRBV7-6 to TRBJ2-2; D not resolved. V shed 6 bases and J shed 1 base, with 12 bases lying between them. Per germline, CDR1 SGHVS and CDR2 FNYEAQ. CDR3 length: 15 amino acids. The CDR3 spells CASSLGRLNTGELFF. CDR3 in DNA: TGTGCCAGCAGTCTTGGACGTTTGAACACCGGGGAGCTGTTTTTT. Full variable domain (remainder filled in from reference TRBV7-6 and TRBJ2-2): GAGVSQSPRYKVTKRGQDVALRCDPISGHVSLYWYRQALGQGPEFLTYFNYEAQQDKSGLPNDRFSAERPEGSISTLTIQRTEQRDSAMYRCASSLGRLNTGELFFGEGSRLTVL.

The V gene is TRBV29-1, the J gene TRBJ2-2; D is unclear. Trimming took off 3 bases at V and 4 bases at J, with 9 bases between the two ends. CDR3 length: 13 residues. Germline V gives CDR1 SQVTM, CDR2 ANQGSEA. Written as DNA, the CDR3 is TGCAGCGTTGAGCGGCAGCCCACCGGGGAGCTGTTTTTT. It yields the protein CSVERQPTGELFF.

In regard to this clone: Other DNA sequences in the sample encode the same CDR3. The rearrangement uses TRBV9 and TRBJ2-1, with 10 nucleotides matching TRBD2. The CDR3 consists of 15 residues. J was trimmed by 6 bases and V by 0 bases; bases with no gene match: 3. The V gene's germline CDR1 is SGDLS and CDR2 YYNGEE. This CDR3 is CASSVGTSGINEQFF. The DNA for the CDR3 is TGTGCCAGCAGCGTAGGCACTAGCGGGATCAATGAGCAGTTCTTC.

The sample holds a few counts of this clone. As DNA, the CDR3 is TGTGCCAGCAGTGAGATAGGAGGAAACACCATATATTTT. Protein sequence: CASSEIGGNTIYF. This rearrangement joins TRBV6-1 to TRBJ1-3; unclear D gene. Between the trimmed V and J ends, which lost 3 bases and 4 bases, there was a span of 7 bases. The CDR3 contains 13 residues. Germline lookup yields CDR1 MNHNS and CDR2 SASEGT.

The CDR3 region has the DNA TGTGCCAGCAGCCCCCTGAAGGCGGCCCCGGGGGAGCAGTTCTTC. Protein: CASSPLKAAPGEQFF. The chain has TRBV5-8 and TRBJ2-1; D possibly corresponds to TRBD2 (5 bases). V was pared by 4 bases and J by 10 bases, with 21 bases between. There are 15 residues in the CDR3. Germline V gene sequence: CDR1 SGHTS, CDR2 YDEGEE.

The V call is TRBV6-5, the J call TRBJ2-3, with D perhaps TRBD1 (5 bases). The CDR3 length is 14 residues. V was cut by 6 bases and J by 1 base, with 11 bases left in between. Germline V lookup: CDR1 MNHEY, CDR2 SVGAGI. The CDR3 region has the DNA TGTGCCAGCAGCACACAGACAGGCACAGATACGCAGTATTTT. This encodes CASSTQTGTDTQYF.